A single sample is the source of the 18 T cell receptor beta chains below, sequenced in a study of blood T cells in healthy people across ages. A second about 7 to 11 cycle PCR used barcoded and J-beta primers. Each CDR3 protein is one row after TCRdb ran MiXCR on the 5' RACE reads. The sample contains approximately 880,000 distinct CDR3 sequences, around 49% of which appear only once. Specimen: blood. The source of these receptors is a man under 40 in good health.

The V gene is TRBV11-2, the J gene TRBJ2-1; TRBD1 is a possible D gene (8 bases). This CDR3 contains 15 residues. Germline CDR1 and CDR2: SGHAT and FQNNGV. V was pared by 2 bases and J by 7 bases, with 15 bases between. This chain's CDR3 is CASSLTGGGPNEQFF. In DNA form, the CDR3 reads TGTGCCAGCAGCTTAACAGGGGGGGGTCCAAATGAGCAGTTCTTC.

The V and J genes are TRBV7-2 and TRBJ2-2; 7 nucleotides match TRBD2. Germline lookup yields CDR1 SGHTA and CDR2 FQGNSA. Trimming at V came to 4 bases and at J to 7 bases, leaving 6 bases not matched to a gene. The CDR3 totals 14 residues. The CDR3 DNA reads TGTGCCAGCAGCTCGCGCGGGGGAGTCGGGGAGCTGTTTTTT. Amino acid sequence: CASSSRGGVGELFF.

This clonotype was picked up a small number of times. The V and J genes are TRBV29-1 and TRBJ1-2; D remains unclear. Trimming left V 3 bases short and J 4 bases short, with 12 bases between. This CDR3 is 13 amino acids long. Germline CDR1 SQVTM, CDR2 ANQGSEA. This chain's CDR3 is CSVDTTEVYGYTF. CDR3 nucleotides: TGCAGCGTTGATACTACAGAAGTCTATGGCTACACCTTC.

The chain joins TRBV9 to TRBJ1-5; 10 bases map to TRBD1. The CDR3 loop spans 18 amino acids. Trimming at V came to 0 bases and at J to 8 bases, leaving 14 bases not matched to a gene. In germline, CDR1 is SGDLS, CDR2 YYNGEE. CDR3 sequence: CASSVAPQPGQGNEPQHF. CDR3 sequence (DNA): TGTGCCAGCAGCGTAGCTCCACAACCGGGACAGGGGAACGAGCCCCAGCATTTT.

A few counts support this clonotype. The CDR3 loop reads CASSYEVETQYF. The CDR3 DNA reads as TGTGCCAGCAGTTACGAAGTAGAGACCCAGTACTTC. The chain is built from TRBV6-6 and TRBJ2-5; D unclear. Looked up from germline, CDR1 is MNHNY and CDR2 is SVGAGI (reference sequence). V was clipped by 2 bases and J by 4 bases, with 5 bases between them. The CDR3 length is 12 residues.

The chain recombines TRBV4-2 with TRBJ1-2; D call uncertain. Germline values: CDR1 LGHNA, CDR2 YNFKEQ. This CDR3 spans 14 amino acids. V was cut by 4 bases and J by 1 base, with 10 bases left in between. CDR3 DNA: TGTGCCAGCAGCCCGACGGATCGTAACTATGGCTACACCTTC. This gives the protein CASSPTDRNYGYTF.

This clonotype was counted only a few times. This chain links TRBV20-1 with TRBJ2-5; D might be TRBD2 (6 bases). The length of the CDR3 is 15 residues. Germline V gene sequence: CDR1 DFQATT, CDR2 SNEGSKA (reference sequence). Trimming stripped 0 bases from V and 5 bases from J, with 16 bases between. The CDR3 protein is CSAREGPGGLETQYF. CDR3 DNA sequence: TGCAGTGCTAGAGAGGGGCCCGGGGGTTTGGAGACCCAGTACTTC.

This chain uses TRBV29-1 with TRBJ2-1; 8 bases are shared with TRBD1. V was clipped by 7 bases and J by 7 bases; unmatched bases: 12. CDR1 is SQVTM, CDR2 ANQGSEA, per germline. The CDR3 sequence is 14 residues long. The DNA of the CDR3 is TGCAGCGCAAACAGGGGGTCTCCTGTGAATGAGCAGTTCTTC. This codes for CSANRGSPVNEQFF.

CDR3 nucleotides: TGCAGTGCTACCCCGACTAGCGGAAACACAGATACGCAGTATTTT. It codes for CSATPTSGNTDTQYF. This chain connects TRBV20-1 to TRBJ2-3, with 9 bases matching TRBD2. The germline gives CDR1 DFQATT, CDR2 SNEGSKA (reference sequence). The CDR3 loop spans 15 amino acids. The V gene end was trimmed by 4 bases and the J gene end by 2 bases; junction bases not matched to a gene: 7.

This clonotype was counted between two and nine times. The J gene is TRBJ2-3, the V gene TRBV10-3, with D unclear. V dropped 8 bases and J dropped 3 bases, with 6 bases sitting between them. CDR1 and CDR2 (germline): ENHRY, SYGVKD. This CDR3 is 11 amino acids long. The CDR3 loop reads CAISITDTQYF. CDR3 nucleotide sequence: TGTGCCATCTCGATTACAGATACGCAGTATTTT.

This clonotype was counted between two and nine times. This chain links TRBV5-1 with TRBJ2-7; the match to TRBD1 covers 10 bases. The J segment lost 5 bases and the V segment lost 4 bases, leaving 3 bases of the junction unmatched. Per germline, CDR1 SGHRS and CDR2 YFSETQ. The CDR3 runs 13 residues. CDR3 in amino acids: CASSAGTGDEQYF. DNA for the CDR3: TGCGCCAGCAGCGCCGGGACAGGGGACGAGCAGTACTTC. Complete variable domain (other parts from reference TRBV5-1 and TRBJ2-7): KAGVTQTPRYLIKTRGQQVTLSCSPISGHRSVSWYQQTPGQGLQFLFEYFSETQRNKGNFPGRFSGRQFSNSRSEMNVSTLELGDSALYLCASSAGTGDEQYFGPGTRLTVT.

This clonotype came up once. The chain links TRBV28 to TRBJ2-5, with 10 bases matching TRBD1. The last part of the DNA fits TRBJ2-7 better; the J call may be wrong. This CDR3 has 15 amino acids. Germline V gives CDR1 MDHEN, CDR2 SYDVKM. CDR3 bases: TGTGCCAGCAGTCTGACAGGGGGCCTCCTCTACGAGCAGTACTTC. Its translation: CASSLTGGLLYEQYF.

The chain links TRBV2 to TRBJ1-2; D ambiguous. This CDR3 spans 13 amino acids. Deletions cut 2 bases from V and 6 bases from J, with 10 bases between. CDR1 and CDR2 from the germline V gene are SNHLY and FYNNEI. CDR3 in DNA: TGTGCCAGCAGTGAATACGGAGTGAATGGCTACACCTTC. As protein: CASSEYGVNGYTF. Supplemented by reference TRBV2 and TRBJ1-2, the full variable domain reads EPEVTQTPSHQVTQMGQEVILRCVPISNHLYFYWYRQILGQKVEFLVSFYNNEISEKSEIFDDQFSVERPDGSNFTLKIRSTKLEDSAMYFCASSEYGVNGYTFGSGTRLTVV.

This sequence joins TRBV5-1 and TRBJ1-1, with 7 bases identical to TRBD1. The junction had 4 bases not matched to a gene; V was cut back by 1 base and J by 1 base. The length of the CDR3 is 15 residues. Germline CDR1 and CDR2: SGHRS and YFSETQ. DNA of the CDR3: TGCGCCAGCAGCTTGACGGGACAGCCGAACACTGAAGCTTTCTTT. Protein: CASSLTGQPNTEAFF. Full variable domain (missing parts from reference TRBV5-1 and TRBJ1-1): KAGVTQTPRYLIKTRGQQVTLSCSPISGHRSVSWYQQTPGQGLQFLFEYFSETQRNKGNFPGRFSGRQFSNSRSEMNVSTLELGDSALYLCASSLTGQPNTEAFFGQGTRLTVV.

This clonotype was counted many times. J is TRBJ2-7 and V is TRBV5-1, with 7 bases identical to TRBD2. The CDR3 extends over 12 amino acids. The J segment lost 6 bases and the V segment lost 4 bases, leaving 4 bases of the junction unmatched. Per the germline V gene, CDR1 is SGHRS and CDR2 is YFSETQ. CDR3 loop: CASSGEGAEQYF. The CDR3 coding sequence is TGCGCCAGCAGCGGGGAGGGAGCCGAGCAGTACTTC.

The V call is TRBV28, the J call TRBJ2-5; 12 nucleotides align to TRBD2. With the DNA end fitting TRBJ2-7 better, the J assignment may be wrong. The CDR3 totals 17 residues. The germline CDR1 and CDR2 sequences are MDHEN and SYDVKM. The CDR3 DNA is TGTGCCAGCAGTTTACGAACCCTAGCGGGGGGGCCCTACGAGCAGTACTTC. Encoded protein: CASSLRTLAGGPYEQYF.

This chain connects TRBV2 to TRBJ2-2; D perhaps matches TRBD2 (6 bases). This CDR3 is 16 amino acids long. Germline CDR1 is SNHLY and CDR2 is FYNNEI. V lost 3 bases and J 1 base, leaving 12 bases between the germline ends. CDR3 residues: CASSDDGGVNTGELFF. CDR3 bases: TGTGCCAGCAGTGACGATGGCGGGGTGAACACCGGGGAGCTGTTTTTT.

The chain couples TRBV7-9 to TRBJ1-4; D is ambiguous. Trimming removed 0 bases at V and 4 bases at J, with 9 bases between. The CDR3 has 15 residues. The germline CDR1 and CDR2 sequences are SEHNR and FQNEAQ (reference sequence). CDR3: CASSLAAGGNEKLFF. The CDR3 coding sequence is TGTGCCAGCAGCTTAGCGGCAGGCGGTAATGAAAAACTGTTTTTT.